This T cell receptor beta chain was sequenced for a study of blood T cell repertoires in COVID-19. Study information: There were acute and convalescent COVID-19 samples, and they came from the United States, Italy and Spain. Sources were T cells, B-cell-depleted T cells, or PBMCs; the material itself was cDNA or gDNA.

Germline CDR1 MNHEY, CDR2 SVGAGI. The V end was cut by 5 bases, the J end by 6 bases, with 7 bases between. CDR3 length equals 11 residues. Per the original data handling: Amplification from reference gene primers served as the basis for estimated nucleated cell counts. The method was immunoSEQ multiplex PCR; TCRdb's version includes in-frame clones alone and lacks a portion of them. The V and J calls and the clone size are those of that table, but D and trimming were determined from the DNA. This sample carries 55,000 to 70,000 clones, roughly 84% of them seen once, and the ten largest clones take over 4%.

The chain couples TRBV6-5 to TRBJ1-1, with D perhaps TRBD1 (6 bases). This clonotype was obtained from a man between 50 and 59 years old with acute or convalescent COVID-19. The sequencing sample was made of peripheral blood. The CDR3: CASSRTAEAFF. The CDR3 nucleotides are TGTGCCAGCAGTCGGACAGCTGAAGCTTTCTTT.